The present T cell receptor (beta chain) was sequenced within a study of T-cell reconstitution after alpha-beta-depleted transplantation in children. In the case of this clonotype: Antigen specificity is unknown.

During its preparation, the TCRbeta library received unique molecular identifiers. MiXCR, run by TCRdb on the PCR reads, gives a single entry per CDR3 protein. The data contain about a million distinct CDR3 sequences, about 30% of them singletons. CDR1 is MDHEN, CDR2 SYDVKM, per germline. V lost 2 bases, J lost 5 bases, and 13 bases lay in between. The CDR3 sequence is 15 residues long. Study-wide findings and caveats: Newly produced T cells mostly provided counts and TCRbeta diversity after one year, as hyperexpanded clones declined. Reported findings indicate that, about two months after transplant, alpha-beta T cells came from several hundred expanded clones, which were derived from non-depleted graft cells.

The sequenced sample was PBMCs, mostly from graft donor cells, obtained 360 days after TCRalphabeta/CD19-depleted stem cell transplant. The TCR was taken from a boy younger than two who had a stem cell transplant for SCID, so the T cells may come from the graft donor. This chain links TRBV28 with TRBJ1-5; D gene ambiguous. The CDR3 bases are TGTGCCAGCAGTTTAGACGGTAAGGGCTATCAGCCCCAGCATTTT. Translated, it gives CASSLDGKGYQPQHF.